Listed here are 11 T cell receptor beta chains from one sample, sequenced in a study of cytomegalovirus exposure and HLA in healthy donors. The PCR made use of 60 Vbeta and 13 Jbeta primers. Profiled with immunoSEQ multiplex PCR; TCRdb holds only in-frame clones, not every one. The repertoire table contains 55,000 or so clones. Sequencing was done on a sample of PBMCs. The receptors were sampled from a woman aged 45 to 65 in good health and CMV-seropositive.

Comment on this clone: One end of the junction does not line up with germline, which may come from a read error. The sample holds other DNA sequences that translate to the same CDR3. V and J are TRBV11-2 and TRBJ1-2; D is perhaps TRBD1 (6 bases). Germline CDR1 reads SGHAT; CDR2 reads FQNNGV. CDR3 length equals 15 residues. This chain's CDR3 is CASSLDRGGYYGYTF. The CDR3 DNA reads TGCGCCAGCAGCTTAGATCGAGGGGGTTACTATGGCTACACCTTC.

The rearrangement joins TRBV5-1 to TRBJ1-1, with a tentative D call TRBD1 (6 bases). The CDR3 is 14 amino acids. The V end was cut by 4 bases, the J end by 1 base, with 11 bases between. CDR1 and CDR2 from the germline V gene are SGHRS and YFSETQ. The CDR3 loop is CASSGLGQNTEAFF. DNA for the CDR3: TGCGCCAGCAGCGGGCTGGGACAGAACACTGAAGCTTTCTTT.

J is TRBJ2-6 and V is TRBV4-2; the match to TRBD1 covers 8 bases. CDR1 and CDR2 (germline): LGHNA, YNFKEQ. This CDR3 comprises 18 residues. Trimming at V came to 0 bases and at J to 0 bases, leaving 4 bases not matched to a gene. The CDR3 loop is CASSQEGQVISGANVLTF. The CDR3 bases are TGTGCCAGCAGCCAAGAGGGACAGGTTATCTCTGGGGCCAACGTCCTGACTTTC.

The rearrangement joins TRBV27 to TRBJ1-6, with 7 positions matching TRBD1. The CDR3 is made up of 15 amino acids. J lost 8 bases, V lost 6 bases, and 10 bases had no gene match. Germline CDR1 is MNHEY and CDR2 is SMNVEV (reference sequence). The DNA of the CDR3 is TGTGCCAGCAGCCGCCGCAGGGGGTGGGATTCACCCCTCCACTTT. Translated: CASSRRRGWDSPLHF.

This sequence joins TRBV5-4 and TRBJ2-3, with 16 positions matching TRBD2. Germline values: CDR1 SGHNT, CDR2 YYREEE (reference sequence). The CDR3 has 16 amino acids. V was pared by 4 bases and J by 4 bases, with 3 bases of the junction left unmatched. The CDR3 bases are TGTGCCAGCAGCGGGGGACTAGCGGGAGGGGCAGATACGCAGTATTTT. Residues: CASSGGLAGGADTQYF.

This chain joins TRBV5-1 and TRBJ1-1; 8 nucleotides match TRBD1. With V trimmed by 5 bases and J by 2 bases, 8 bases remained unmatched. The germline V gene has CDR1 SGHRS and CDR2 YFSETQ. The CDR3 extends over 15 amino acids. CDR3 DNA: TGCGCCAGCAGGGCAGGGGGCGGAGGTAACACTGAAGCTTTCTTT. This codes for CASRAGGGGNTEAFF.

The V and J genes are TRBV19 and TRBJ2-6; D not resolved. Trimming removed 2 bases from V and 4 bases from J, with 6 bases in between. The length of the CDR3 is 14 residues. Germline assignment: CDR1 LNHDA and CDR2 SQIVND (reference sequence). CDR3 residues: CASSIPVGANVLTF. The CDR3 bases are TGTGCCAGTAGTATACCAGTCGGGGCCAACGTCCTGACTTTC.

This sequence joins TRBV28 and TRBJ2-1; 13 bases map to TRBD2. V lost 4 bases, J lost 7 bases, and 7 bases stayed unmatched. Germline V CDR1 and CDR2: MDHEN, SYDVKM. CDR3 length: 16 amino acids. The CDR3 DNA sequence: TGTGCCAGCAGTTCTAGGACTAGCGGGAGAACAAATGAGCAGTTCTTC. This translates into CASSSRTSGRTNEQFF.

This sequence joins TRBV4-2 and TRBJ2-3, with D maybe TRBD2 (5 bases). The V gene lost 3 bases and the J gene lost 0 bases, with 16 bases spanning the gap. This CDR3 contains 17 residues. The germline CDR1 and CDR2 sequences are LGHNA and YNFKEQ. CDR3: CASSHSLAGYSTDTQYF. CDR3 nucleotide sequence: TGTGCCAGCAGCCACTCCCTCGCGGGTTATAGCACAGATACGCAGTATTTT.

This chain's CDR3 is CASSLSQGAAYEQYF. The CDR3 bases are TGTGCCAGCAGTTTATCACAGGGGGCTGCCTACGAGCAGTACTTC. The chain couples TRBV27 to TRBJ2-7; the match to TRBD1 covers 9 bases. Trimming cost V 0 bases and J 2 bases; bases outside gene matches: 2. Germline V gene data show CDR1 as MNHEY and CDR2 as SMNVEV (reference sequence). This CDR3 has 15 amino acids.

The rearrangement links TRBV7-3 to TRBJ2-3; TRBD1 is a possible D gene (5 bases). This CDR3 has 14 amino acids. V was clipped by 3 bases and J by 6 bases, with 13 bases between them. The germline CDR1 and CDR2 sequences are SGHTA and FQGTGA. CDR3 sequence (DNA): TGTGCCAGCAGCTTCGACAGTTCCAGGGATACGCAGTATTTT. This sequence encodes CASSFDSSRDTQYF.